The 7 T cell receptor beta chains below were found in one sample sequenced in a study of T cell repertoires in cytomegalovirus infection. TCRdb passed the reads through MiXCR, listing each CDR3 protein once. The data contain nearly 700,000 distinct CDR3 sequences, approximately 33% of them singletons. Their specific antigens are unknown. Sequenced material: cultured PBMCs, taken from culture after CMV antigen stimulation. All receptors come from a human donor in good health (CMV status not recorded). Some clones in this sample may be carry-over from other donors' samples.

V usage is TRBV6-2 or TRBV6-3 and J usage is TRBJ2-5; D not certain. Trimming pared 6 bases from V and 3 bases from J, leaving 17 bases between. Germline CDR1 MNHEY, CDR2 SVGEGT. The CDR3 sequence is 15 residues long. CDR3 DNA sequence: TGTGCCAGCAGCTCTACGGGTCGCGCCGAAGAGACCCAGTACTTC. This codes for CASSSTGRAEETQYF.

A few counts support this clonotype. V is TRBV6-7 and J is TRBJ2-4; TRBD2 aligns across 15 bases. TRBV6-7 counts as an open reading frame of uncertain function. Trimming removed 5 bases from V and 1 base from J; junction bases left unmatched: 6. The CDR3 runs 18 residues. The CDR3 DNA follows: TGTGCCAGCAGTCACTGGACTAGCGGGAGGGGGGCCAAAAACATTCAGTACTTC. This sequence encodes CASSHWTSGRGAKNIQYF.

V is TRBV2 and J is TRBJ1-1; D remains ambiguous. Trimming removed 4 bases at V and 11 bases at J, with 17 bases between. The CDR3 is made up of 13 amino acids. Germline V gene lookup returns CDR1 SNHLY and CDR2 FYNNEI. CDR3 DNA sequence: TGTGCCAGCAGTGGGACGTTCGGCCGAGTGGCTTTCTTT. Translation: CASSGTFGRVAFF.

CDR3 DNA: TGTGCCAGCAGTTACTTCGGCAGTCCCTACGAGCAGTACTTC. It is translated as CASSYFGSPYEQYF. V and J are TRBV6-6 and TRBJ2-7; D is undetermined. Germline lookup yields CDR1 MNHNY and CDR2 SVGAGI (reference sequence). V dropped 1 base and J dropped 2 bases, with 9 bases sitting between them. The CDR3 covers 14 residues.

This clonotype was observed a few times. This chain uses TRBV29-1 with TRBJ2-1, with D perhaps TRBD2 (6 bases). The CDR3 loop spans 12 amino acids. The germline CDR1 and CDR2 sequences are SQVTM and ANQGSEA. Trimming pared 8 bases from V and 6 bases from J, leaving 14 bases between. For the CDR3, the DNA is TGCAGCACTAGCTCCGTCGGCAATGAGCAGTTCTTC. It translates to CSTSSVGNEQFF.

A few counts support this clonotype. J is TRBJ2-7 and V is TRBV6-6, with TRBD1 as a possible D gene (6 bases). Germline V gene sequence: CDR1 MNHNY, CDR2 SVGAGI (reference sequence). Trimming pared 2 bases from V and 1 base from J, leaving 18 bases between. The CDR3 has 17 residues. CDR3 sequence (DNA): TGTGCCAGCAGTTACACCCGACAGGTTAATTCGTCCTACGAGCAGTACTTC. Protein sequence: CASSYTRQVNSSYEQYF.

This clonotype was counted ten times or more. J is TRBJ2-1 and V is TRBV12-5; 10 bases are shared with TRBD1. The CDR3 length is 16 residues. Germline assignment: CDR1 LGHNT and CDR2 FRNRAP. J lost 7 bases, V lost 11 bases, and 17 bases had no gene match. Here the CDR3 DNA reads TGTGCTCGACCCCGGCGGGACAGGGGCTTTTGGAATGAGCAGTTCTTC. Residues: CARPRRDRGFWNEQFF.